This T cell receptor beta chain was sequenced for a study of blood T cell repertoires in COVID-19. In the study overall: The samples span acute and convalescent COVID-19 from the United States, Italy and Spain. Sources were T cells, B-cell-depleted T cells, or PBMCs; the material itself was cDNA or gDNA.

V lost 0 bases, J lost 0 bases, and 6 bases lay in between. The CDR3 contains 15 residues. The germline gives CDR1 LGHNA, CDR2 YSLEER. How the authors handled the data: The assay estimated nucleated cells by amplifying reference gene primers. Sequencing used immunoSEQ multiplex PCR; TCRdb keeps in-frame clones, though not all of them. That table furnishes V, J and clone size, whereas the DNA furnished D and trimming. The data contain a few hundred thousand clones, about 90% of them seen just once; the ten biggest clones take up less than 2.5%. The V call is TRBV4-3, the J call TRBJ1-3; D gene unclear. This TCR was recovered from a man aged 18 to 35 with active or convalescent COVID-19. The sequenced sample consisted of peripheral blood. The CDR3 DNA is TGCGCCAGCAGCCAAGATGGAGCCTCTGGAAACACCATATATTTT. Amino acids: CASSQDGASGNTIYF.